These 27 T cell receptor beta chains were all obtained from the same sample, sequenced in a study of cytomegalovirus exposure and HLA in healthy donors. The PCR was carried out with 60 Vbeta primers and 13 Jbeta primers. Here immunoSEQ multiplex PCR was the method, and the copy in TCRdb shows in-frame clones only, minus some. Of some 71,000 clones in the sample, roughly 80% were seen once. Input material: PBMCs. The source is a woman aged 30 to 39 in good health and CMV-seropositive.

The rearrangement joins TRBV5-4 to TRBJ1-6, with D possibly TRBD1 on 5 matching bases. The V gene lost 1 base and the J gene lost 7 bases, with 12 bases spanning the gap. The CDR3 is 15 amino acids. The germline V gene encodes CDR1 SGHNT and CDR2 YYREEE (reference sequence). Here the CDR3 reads CASSLYGGGNSPLHF. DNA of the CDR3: TGTGCCAGCAGCTTGTACGGGGGAGGGAATTCACCCCTCCACTTT.

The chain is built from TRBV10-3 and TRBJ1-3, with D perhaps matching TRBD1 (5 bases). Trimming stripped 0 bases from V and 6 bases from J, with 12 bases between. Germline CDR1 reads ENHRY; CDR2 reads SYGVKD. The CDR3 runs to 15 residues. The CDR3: CAISESAGLVNTIYF. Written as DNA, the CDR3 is TGTGCCATCAGTGAGTCGGCAGGGTTGGTAAACACCATATATTTT.

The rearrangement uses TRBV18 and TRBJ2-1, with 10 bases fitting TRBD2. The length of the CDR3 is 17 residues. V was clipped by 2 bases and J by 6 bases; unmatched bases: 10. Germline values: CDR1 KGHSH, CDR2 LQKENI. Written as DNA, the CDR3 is TGTGCCAGCTCACCATACGGATCTAGCGGGAGTTTCAATGAGCAGTTCTTC. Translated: CASSPYGSSGSFNEQFF.

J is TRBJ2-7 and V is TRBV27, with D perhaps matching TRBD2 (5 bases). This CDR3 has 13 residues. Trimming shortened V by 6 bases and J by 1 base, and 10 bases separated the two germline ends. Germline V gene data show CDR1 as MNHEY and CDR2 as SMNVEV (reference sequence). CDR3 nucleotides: TGTGCCAGCAGGATTAGGACTTCCTACGAGCAGTACTTC. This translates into CASRIRTSYEQYF.

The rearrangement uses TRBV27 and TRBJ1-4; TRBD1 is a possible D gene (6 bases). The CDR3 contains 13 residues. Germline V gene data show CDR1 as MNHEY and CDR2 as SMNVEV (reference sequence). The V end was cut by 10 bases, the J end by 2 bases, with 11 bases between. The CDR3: CATQGHTNEKLFF. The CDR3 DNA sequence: TGTGCCACTCAGGGGCATACTAATGAAAAACTGTTTTTT.

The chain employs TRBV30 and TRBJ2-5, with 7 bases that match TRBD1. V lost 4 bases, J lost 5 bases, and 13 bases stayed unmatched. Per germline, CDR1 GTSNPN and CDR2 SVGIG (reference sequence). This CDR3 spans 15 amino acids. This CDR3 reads CAWIHRTGLGETQYF. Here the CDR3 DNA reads TGTGCCTGGATACATAGGACAGGCTTGGGGGAGACCCAGTACTTC.

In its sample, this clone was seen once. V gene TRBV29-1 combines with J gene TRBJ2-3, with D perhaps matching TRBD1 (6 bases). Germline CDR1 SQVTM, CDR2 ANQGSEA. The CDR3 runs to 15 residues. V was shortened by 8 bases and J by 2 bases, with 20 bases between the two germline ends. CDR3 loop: CSTRTEPLHTDTQYF. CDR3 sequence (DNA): TGCAGCACGCGGACAGAACCTCTGCACACAGATACGCAGTATTTT.

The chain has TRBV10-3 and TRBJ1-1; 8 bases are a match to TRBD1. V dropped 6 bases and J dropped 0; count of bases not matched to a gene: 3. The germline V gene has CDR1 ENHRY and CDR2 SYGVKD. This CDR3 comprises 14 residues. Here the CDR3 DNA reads TGTGCCATCAGCTACAGGGGGATGAACACTGAAGCTTTCTTT. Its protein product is CAISYRGMNTEAFF.

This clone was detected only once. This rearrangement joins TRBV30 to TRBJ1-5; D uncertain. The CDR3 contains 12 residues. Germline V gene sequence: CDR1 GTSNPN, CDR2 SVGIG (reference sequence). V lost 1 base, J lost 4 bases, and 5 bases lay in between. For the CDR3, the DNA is TGTGCCTGGAGTGGCGGGAATCAGCCCCAGCATTTT. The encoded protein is CAWSGGNQPQHF. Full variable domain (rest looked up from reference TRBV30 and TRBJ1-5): SQTIHQWPATLVQPVGSPLSLECTVEGTSNPNLYWYRQAAGRGLQLLFYSVGIGQISSEVPQNLSASRPQDRQFILSSKKLLLSDSGFYLCAWSGGNQPQHFGDGTRLSIL.

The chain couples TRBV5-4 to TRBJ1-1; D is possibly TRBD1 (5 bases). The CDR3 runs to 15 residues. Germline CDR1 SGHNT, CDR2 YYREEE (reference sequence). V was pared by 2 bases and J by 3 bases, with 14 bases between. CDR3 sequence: CASSLQVGIDTEAFF. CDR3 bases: TGTGCCAGCAGCTTACAGGTTGGAATAGACACTGAAGCTTTCTTT.

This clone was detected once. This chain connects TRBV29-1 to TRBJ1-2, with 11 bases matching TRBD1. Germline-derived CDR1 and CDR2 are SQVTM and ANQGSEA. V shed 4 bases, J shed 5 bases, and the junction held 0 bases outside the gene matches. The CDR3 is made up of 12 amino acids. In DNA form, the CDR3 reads TGCAGCGTTGGGGACAGGGGGTATGGCTACACCTTC. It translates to CSVGDRGYGYTF.

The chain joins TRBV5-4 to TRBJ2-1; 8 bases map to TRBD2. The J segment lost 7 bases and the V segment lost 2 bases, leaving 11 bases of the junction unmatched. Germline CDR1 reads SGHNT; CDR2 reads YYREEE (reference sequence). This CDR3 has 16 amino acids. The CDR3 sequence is CASSLGLAASTNEQFF. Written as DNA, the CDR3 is TGTGCCAGCAGCTTAGGACTAGCAGCCAGTACGAATGAGCAGTTCTTC.

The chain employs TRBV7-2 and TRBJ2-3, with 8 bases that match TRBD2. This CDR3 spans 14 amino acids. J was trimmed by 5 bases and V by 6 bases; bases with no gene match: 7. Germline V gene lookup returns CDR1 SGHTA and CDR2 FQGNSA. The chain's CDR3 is CASSLTSEGDTQYF. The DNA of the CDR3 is TGTGCCAGCAGTCTGACTAGCGAGGGAGATACGCAGTATTTT.

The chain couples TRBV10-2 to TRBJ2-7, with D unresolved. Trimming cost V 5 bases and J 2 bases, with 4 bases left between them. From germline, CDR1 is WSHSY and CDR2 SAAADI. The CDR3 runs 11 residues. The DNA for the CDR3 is TGCGCCAGCAGTTTAGCCTACGAGCAGTACTTC. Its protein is CASSLAYEQYF.

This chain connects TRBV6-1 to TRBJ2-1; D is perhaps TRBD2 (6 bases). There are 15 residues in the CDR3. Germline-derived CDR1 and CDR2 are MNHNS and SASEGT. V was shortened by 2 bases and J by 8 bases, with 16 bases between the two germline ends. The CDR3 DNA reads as TGTGCCAGCAGTGAAATAACTAGCCGGTTCCATGAGCAGTTCTTC. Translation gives CASSEITSRFHEQFF.

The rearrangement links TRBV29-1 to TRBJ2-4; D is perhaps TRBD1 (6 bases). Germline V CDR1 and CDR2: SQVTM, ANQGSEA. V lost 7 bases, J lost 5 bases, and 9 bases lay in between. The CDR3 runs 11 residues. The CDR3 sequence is CSAGQQNIQYF. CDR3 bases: TGCAGCGCGGGACAACAAAACATTCAGTACTTC. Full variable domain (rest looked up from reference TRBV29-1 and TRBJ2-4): SAVISQKPSRDICQRGTSLTIQCQVDSQVTMMFWYRQQPGQSLTLIATANQGSEATYESGFVIDKFPISRPNLTFSTLTVSNMSPEDSSIYLCSAGQQNIQYFGAGTRLSVL.

The CDR3 region has the DNA TGCGCCAGCAGCCAAGGTGTCGGGACAGGGATAACGAACACCATATATTTT. Translating gives CASSQGVGTGITNTIYF. The chain has TRBV4-3 and TRBJ1-3; 9 nucleotides line up with TRBD1. This CDR3 spans 17 amino acids. Trimming cost V 1 base and J 7 bases; bases outside gene matches: 11. CDR1 LGHNA and CDR2 YSLEER come from the germline V gene.

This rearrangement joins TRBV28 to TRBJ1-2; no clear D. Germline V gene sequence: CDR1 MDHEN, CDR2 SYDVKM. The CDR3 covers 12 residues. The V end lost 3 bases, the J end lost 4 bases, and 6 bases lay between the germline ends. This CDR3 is CASSFLFYGYTF. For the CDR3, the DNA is TGTGCCAGCAGTTTCCTATTCTATGGCTACACCTTC.

The CDR3, as DNA: TGTGCCAGCAGCTCCGAACTAGCGGGAGGGATTGAGCAGTTCTTC. The encoded protein is CASSSELAGGIEQFF. The gene calls are TRBV7-9 and TRBJ2-1; 13 positions agree with TRBD2. The germline gives CDR1 SEHNR, CDR2 FQNEAQ (reference sequence). V lost 4 bases, J lost 9 bases, and 6 bases stayed unmatched. The CDR3 is made up of 15 amino acids.

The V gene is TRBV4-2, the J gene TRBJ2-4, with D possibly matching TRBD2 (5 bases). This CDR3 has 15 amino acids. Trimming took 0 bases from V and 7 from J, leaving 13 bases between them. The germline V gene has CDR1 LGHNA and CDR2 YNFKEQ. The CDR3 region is CASSQEEAAKNIQYF. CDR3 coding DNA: TGTGCCAGCAGCCAAGAGGAAGCGGCAAAGAACATTCAGTACTTC.

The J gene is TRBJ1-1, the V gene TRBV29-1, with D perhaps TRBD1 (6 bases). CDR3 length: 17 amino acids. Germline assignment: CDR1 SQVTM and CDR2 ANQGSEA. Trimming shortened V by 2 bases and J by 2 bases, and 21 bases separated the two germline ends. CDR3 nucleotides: TGCAGCGTTGAATTGGCGTTCAGGGGCTCCAAAAACACTGAAGCTTTCTTT. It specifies CSVELAFRGSKNTEAFF.

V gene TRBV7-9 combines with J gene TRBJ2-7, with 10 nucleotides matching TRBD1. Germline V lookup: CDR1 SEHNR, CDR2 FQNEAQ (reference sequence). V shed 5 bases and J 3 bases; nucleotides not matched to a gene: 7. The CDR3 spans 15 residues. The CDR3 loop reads CASSPDRTGGYEQYF. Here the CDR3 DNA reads TGTGCCAGCAGCCCCGACCGGACAGGGGGCTACGAGCAGTACTTC.

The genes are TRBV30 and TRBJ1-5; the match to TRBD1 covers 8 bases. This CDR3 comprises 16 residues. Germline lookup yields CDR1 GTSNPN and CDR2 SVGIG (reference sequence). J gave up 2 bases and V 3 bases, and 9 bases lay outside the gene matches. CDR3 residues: CAWSQGAPPGNQPQHF. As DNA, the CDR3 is TGTGCCTGGAGCCAGGGGGCACCCCCCGGCAATCAGCCCCAGCATTTT.

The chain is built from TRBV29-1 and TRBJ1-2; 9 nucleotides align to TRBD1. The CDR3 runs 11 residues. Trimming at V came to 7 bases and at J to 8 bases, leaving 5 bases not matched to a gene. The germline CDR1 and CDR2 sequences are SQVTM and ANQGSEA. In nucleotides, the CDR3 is TGCAGCGCCCGACAGGGGGACGGCTACACCTTC. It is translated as CSARQGDGYTF.

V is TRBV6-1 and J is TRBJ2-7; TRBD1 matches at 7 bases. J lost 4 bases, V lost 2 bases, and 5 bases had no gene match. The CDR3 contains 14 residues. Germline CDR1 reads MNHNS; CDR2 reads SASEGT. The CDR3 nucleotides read TGTGCCAGCAGTGAAACCCCACAGGGGTACGAGCAGTACTTC. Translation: CASSETPQGYEQYF.

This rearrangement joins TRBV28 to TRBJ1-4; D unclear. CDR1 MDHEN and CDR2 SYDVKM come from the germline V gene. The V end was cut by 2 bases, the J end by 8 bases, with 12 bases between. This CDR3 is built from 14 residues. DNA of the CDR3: TGTGCCAGCAGTTTAGAGGGTAGAGGAGAAAAACTGTTTTTT. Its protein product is CASSLEGRGEKLFF.

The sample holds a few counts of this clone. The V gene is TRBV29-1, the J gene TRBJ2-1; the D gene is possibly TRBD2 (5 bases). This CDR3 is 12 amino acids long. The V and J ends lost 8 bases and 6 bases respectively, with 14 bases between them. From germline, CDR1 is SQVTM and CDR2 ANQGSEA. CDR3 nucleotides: TGCAGCCCTCCAAGAGGGCGCAATGAGCAGTTCTTC. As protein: CSPPRGRNEQFF.